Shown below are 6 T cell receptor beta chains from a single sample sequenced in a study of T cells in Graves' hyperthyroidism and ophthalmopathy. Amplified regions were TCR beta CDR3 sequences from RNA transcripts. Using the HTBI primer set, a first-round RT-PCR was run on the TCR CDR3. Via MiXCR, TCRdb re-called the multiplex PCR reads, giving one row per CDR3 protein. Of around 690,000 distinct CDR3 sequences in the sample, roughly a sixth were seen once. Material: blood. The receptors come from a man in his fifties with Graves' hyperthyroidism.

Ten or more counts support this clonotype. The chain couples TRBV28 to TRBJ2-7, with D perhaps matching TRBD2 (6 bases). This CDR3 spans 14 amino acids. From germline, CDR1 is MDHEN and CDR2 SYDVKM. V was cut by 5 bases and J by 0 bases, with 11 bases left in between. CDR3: CASSKAGFSYEQYF. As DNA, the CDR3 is TGTGCCAGCAGTAAAGCGGGTTTCTCCTACGAGCAGTACTTC.

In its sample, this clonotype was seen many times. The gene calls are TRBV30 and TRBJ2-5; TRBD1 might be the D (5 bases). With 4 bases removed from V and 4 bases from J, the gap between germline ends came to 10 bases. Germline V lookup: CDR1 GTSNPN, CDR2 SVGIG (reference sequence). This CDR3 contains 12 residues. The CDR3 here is CAWTGFGETQYF. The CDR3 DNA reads TGTGCCTGGACAGGGTTTGGAGAGACCCAGTACTTC.

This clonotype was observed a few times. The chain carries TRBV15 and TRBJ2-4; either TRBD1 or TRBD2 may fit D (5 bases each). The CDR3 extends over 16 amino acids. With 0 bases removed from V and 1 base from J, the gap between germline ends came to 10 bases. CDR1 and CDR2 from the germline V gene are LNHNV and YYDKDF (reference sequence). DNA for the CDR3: TGTGCCACCAGCAGAGATACGGGGCTCGCCAAAAACATTCAGTACTTC. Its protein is CATSRDTGLAKNIQYF.

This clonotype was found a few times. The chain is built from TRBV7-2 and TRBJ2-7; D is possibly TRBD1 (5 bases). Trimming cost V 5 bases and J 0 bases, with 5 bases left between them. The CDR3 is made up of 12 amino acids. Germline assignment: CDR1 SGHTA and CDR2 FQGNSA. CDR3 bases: TGTGCCAGCAGCGGACACTCCTACGAGCAGTACTTC. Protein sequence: CASSGHSYEQYF.

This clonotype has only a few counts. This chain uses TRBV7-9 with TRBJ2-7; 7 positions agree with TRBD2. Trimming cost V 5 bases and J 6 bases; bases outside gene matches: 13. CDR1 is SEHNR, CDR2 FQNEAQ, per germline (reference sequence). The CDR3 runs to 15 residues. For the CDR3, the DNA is TGTGCCAGCAGCCAGGTAGGCGGGAGAACCCTCGAGCAGTACTTC. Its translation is CASSQVGGRTLEQYF.

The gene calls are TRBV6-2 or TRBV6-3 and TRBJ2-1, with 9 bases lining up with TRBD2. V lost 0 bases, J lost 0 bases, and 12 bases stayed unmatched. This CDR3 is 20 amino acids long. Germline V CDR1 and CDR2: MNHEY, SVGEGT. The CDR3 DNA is TGTGCCAGCAGTTACTCGTCTAGCGGGACTTCCCCTAGCTCCTACAATGAGCAGTTCTTC. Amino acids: CASSYSSSGTSPSSYNEQFF.